This T cell receptor (beta chain) was profiled in a study of blood T cell repertoires in COVID-19. TCRdb's copy holds only in-frame clones and misses some; the assay was immunoSEQ multiplex PCR. The repertoire holds around 200,000 clones, around 89% seen once, with 0.55% to 0.8% in the top ten. This CDR3 has 13 residues. Trimming pared 2 bases from V and 5 bases from J, leaving 7 bases between. Germline V gene data show CDR1 as SEHNR and CDR2 as FQNEAQ (reference sequence). Sequencing was performed on peripheral blood. This TCR derives from a middle-aged man with acute or convalescent COVID-19. V gene TRBV7-9 combines with J gene TRBJ2-1; weak D call: TRBD1 (6 bases). For the CDR3, the DNA is TGTGCCAGCAGCTTAAACAGGGACAATGAGCAGTTCTTC. Its translation: CASSLNRDNEQFF.